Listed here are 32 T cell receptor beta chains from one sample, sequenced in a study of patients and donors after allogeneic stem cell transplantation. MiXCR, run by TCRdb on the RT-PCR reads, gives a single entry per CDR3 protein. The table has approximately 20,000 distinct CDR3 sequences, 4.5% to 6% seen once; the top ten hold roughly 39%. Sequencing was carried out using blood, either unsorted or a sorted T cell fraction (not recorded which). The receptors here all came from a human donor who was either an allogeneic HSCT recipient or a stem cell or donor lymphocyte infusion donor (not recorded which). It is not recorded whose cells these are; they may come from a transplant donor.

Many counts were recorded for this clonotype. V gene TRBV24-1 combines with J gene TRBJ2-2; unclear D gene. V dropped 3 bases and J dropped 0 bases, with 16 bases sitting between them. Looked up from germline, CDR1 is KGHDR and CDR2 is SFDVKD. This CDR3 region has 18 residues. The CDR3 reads CATSDTRLEVANTGELFF. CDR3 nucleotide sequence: TGTGCCACCAGTGATACCAGACTCGAGGTGGCGAACACCGGGGAGCTGTTTTTT.

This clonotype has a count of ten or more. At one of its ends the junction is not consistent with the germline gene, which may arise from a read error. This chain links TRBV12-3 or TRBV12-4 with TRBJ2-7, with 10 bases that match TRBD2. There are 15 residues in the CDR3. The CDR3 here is CASSVASGGSSEQYF. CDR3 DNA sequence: TGTGCCAGCAGTGTAGCTAGCGGGGGATCATCTGAGCAGTACTTC.

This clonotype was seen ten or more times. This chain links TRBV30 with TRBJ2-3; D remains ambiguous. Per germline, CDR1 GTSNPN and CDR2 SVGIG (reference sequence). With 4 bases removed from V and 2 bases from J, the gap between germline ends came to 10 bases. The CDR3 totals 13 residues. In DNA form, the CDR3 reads TGTGCCTGGAACAGCATTTCCACAGATACGCAGTATTTT. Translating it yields CAWNSISTDTQYF.

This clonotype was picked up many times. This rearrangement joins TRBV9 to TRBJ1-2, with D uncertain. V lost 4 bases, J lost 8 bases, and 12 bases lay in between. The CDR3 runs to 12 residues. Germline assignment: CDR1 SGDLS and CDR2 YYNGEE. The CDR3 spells CASSKHRGGYTF. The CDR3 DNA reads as TGTGCCAGCAGCAAGCATCGGGGAGGCTACACCTTC.

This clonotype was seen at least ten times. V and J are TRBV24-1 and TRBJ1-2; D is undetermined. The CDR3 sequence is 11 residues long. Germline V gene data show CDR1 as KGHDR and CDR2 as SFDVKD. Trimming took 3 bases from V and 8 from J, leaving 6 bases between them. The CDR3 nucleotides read TGTGCCACCAGTGATGAGGTGGGCTACACCTTC. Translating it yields CATSDEVGYTF.

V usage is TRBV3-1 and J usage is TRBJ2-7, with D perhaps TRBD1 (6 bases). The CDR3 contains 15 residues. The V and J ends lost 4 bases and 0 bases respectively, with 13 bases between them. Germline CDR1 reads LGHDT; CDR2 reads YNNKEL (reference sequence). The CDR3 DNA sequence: TGTGCCAGCAGCCGTTTCACAGGGAGCTCCTACGAGCAGTACTTC. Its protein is CASSRFTGSSYEQYF.

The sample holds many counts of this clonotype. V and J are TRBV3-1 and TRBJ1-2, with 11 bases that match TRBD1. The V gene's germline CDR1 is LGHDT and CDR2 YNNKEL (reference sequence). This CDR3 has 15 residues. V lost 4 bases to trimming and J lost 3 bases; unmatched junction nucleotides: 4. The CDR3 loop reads CASSPWTGGDYGYTF. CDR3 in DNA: TGTGCCAGCAGCCCGTGGACAGGGGGCGACTATGGCTACACCTTC. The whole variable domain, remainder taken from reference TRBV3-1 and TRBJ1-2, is DTAVSQTPKYLVTQMGNDKSIKCEQNLGHDTMYWYKQDSKKFLKIMFSYNNKELIINETVPNRFSPKSPDKAHLNLHINSLELGDSAVYFCASSPWTGGDYGYTFGSGTRLTVV.

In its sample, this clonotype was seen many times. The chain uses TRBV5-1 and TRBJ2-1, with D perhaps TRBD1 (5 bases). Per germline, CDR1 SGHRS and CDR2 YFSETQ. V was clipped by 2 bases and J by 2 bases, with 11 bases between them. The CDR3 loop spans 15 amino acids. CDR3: CASSLGAPTYNEQFF. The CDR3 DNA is TGCGCCAGCAGCTTAGGGGCCCCCACCTACAATGAGCAGTTCTTC.

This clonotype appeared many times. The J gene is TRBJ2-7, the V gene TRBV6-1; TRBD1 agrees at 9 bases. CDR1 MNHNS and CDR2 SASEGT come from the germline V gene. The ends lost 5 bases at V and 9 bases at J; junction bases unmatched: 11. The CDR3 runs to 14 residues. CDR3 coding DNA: TGTGCCAGCAGTCCGGGACAGGGAAAACGTGGGCAGTACTTC. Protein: CASSPGQGKRGQYF.

The CDR3 sequence is CASSPGQPGTSEGYEQYF. CDR3 nucleotides: TGTGCCAGCAGTCCGGGACAGCCCGGGACTAGTGAGGGGTACGAGCAGTACTTC. The chain employs TRBV6-2 or TRBV6-3 and TRBJ2-7; TRBD2 might be the D (8 bases). V was trimmed by 5 bases and J by 4 bases, leaving 27 bases between them. Germline V CDR1 and CDR2: MNHEY, SVGEGT. The CDR3 extends over 18 amino acids.

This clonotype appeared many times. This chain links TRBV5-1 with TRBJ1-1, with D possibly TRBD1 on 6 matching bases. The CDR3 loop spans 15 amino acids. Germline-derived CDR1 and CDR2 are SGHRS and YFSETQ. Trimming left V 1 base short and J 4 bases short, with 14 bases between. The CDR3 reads CASSLHRAGGTEAFF. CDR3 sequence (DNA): TGCGCCAGCAGCTTGCACAGGGCGGGGGGCACTGAAGCTTTCTTT.

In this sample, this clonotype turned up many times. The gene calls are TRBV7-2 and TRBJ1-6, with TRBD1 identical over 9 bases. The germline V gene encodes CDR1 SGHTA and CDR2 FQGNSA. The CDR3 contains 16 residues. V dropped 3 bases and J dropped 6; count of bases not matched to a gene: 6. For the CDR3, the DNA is TGTGCCAGCAGCTTTACCGGGACAGGGCTTAATTCACCCCTCCACTTT. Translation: CASSFTGTGLNSPLHF. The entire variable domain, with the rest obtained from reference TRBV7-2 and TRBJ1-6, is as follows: GAGVSQSPSNKVTEKGKDVELRCDPISGHTALYWYRQSLGQGLEFLIYFQGNSAPDKSGLPSDRFSAERTGGSVSTLTIQRTQQEDSAVYLCASSFTGTGLNSPLHFGNGTRLTVT.

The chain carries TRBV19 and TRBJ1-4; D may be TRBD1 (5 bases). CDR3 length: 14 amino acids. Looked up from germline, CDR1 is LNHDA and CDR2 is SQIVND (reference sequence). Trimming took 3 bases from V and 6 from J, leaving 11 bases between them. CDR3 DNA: TGTGCCAGTAGTATGGTCGGAGGGGATGAAAAACTGTTTTTT. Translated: CASSMVGGDEKLFF.

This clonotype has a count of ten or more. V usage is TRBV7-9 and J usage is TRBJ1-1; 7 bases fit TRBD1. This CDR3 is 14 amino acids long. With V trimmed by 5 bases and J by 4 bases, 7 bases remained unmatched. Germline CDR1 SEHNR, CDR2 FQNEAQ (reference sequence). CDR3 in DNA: TGTGCCAGCAGCCCCAGGACAGGTGGCACTGAAGCTTTCTTT. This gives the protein CASSPRTGGTEAFF.

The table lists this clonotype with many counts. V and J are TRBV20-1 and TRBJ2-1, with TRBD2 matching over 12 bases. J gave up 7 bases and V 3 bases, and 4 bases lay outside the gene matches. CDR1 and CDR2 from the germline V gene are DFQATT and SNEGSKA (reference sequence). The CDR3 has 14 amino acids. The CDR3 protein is CSARASGRENEQFF. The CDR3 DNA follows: TGCAGTGCTAGGGCTAGCGGGAGGGAGAATGAGCAGTTCTTC.

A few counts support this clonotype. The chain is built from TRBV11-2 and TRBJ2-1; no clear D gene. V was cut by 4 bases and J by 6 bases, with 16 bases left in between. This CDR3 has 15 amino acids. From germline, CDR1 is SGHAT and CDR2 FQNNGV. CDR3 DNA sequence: TGTGCCAGCAGCTCTTCCCGGCCGGCGGTCAATGAGCAGTTCTTC. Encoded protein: CASSSSRPAVNEQFF.

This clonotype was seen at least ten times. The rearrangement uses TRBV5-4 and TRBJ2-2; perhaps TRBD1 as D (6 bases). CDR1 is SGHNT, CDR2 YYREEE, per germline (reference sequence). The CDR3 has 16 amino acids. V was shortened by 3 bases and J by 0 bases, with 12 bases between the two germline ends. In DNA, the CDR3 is TGTGCCAGCAGCTCCGGACAGTCCGCGAACACCGGGGAGCTGTTTTTT. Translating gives CASSSGQSANTGELFF.

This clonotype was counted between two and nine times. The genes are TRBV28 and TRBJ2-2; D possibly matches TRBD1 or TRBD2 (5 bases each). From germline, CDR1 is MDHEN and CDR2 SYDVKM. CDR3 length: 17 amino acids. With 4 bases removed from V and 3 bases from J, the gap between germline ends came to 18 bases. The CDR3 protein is CASSSPRGARDTGELFF. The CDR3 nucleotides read TGTGCCAGCAGTTCCCCCCGAGGGGCGCGGGACACCGGGGAGCTGTTTTTT. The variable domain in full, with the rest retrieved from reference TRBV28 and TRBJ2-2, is DVKVTQSSRYLVKRTGEKVFLECVQDMDHENMFWYRQDPGLGLRLIYFSYDVKMKEKGDIPEGYSVSREKKERFSLILESASTNQTSMYLCASSSPRGARDTGELFFGEGSRLTVL.

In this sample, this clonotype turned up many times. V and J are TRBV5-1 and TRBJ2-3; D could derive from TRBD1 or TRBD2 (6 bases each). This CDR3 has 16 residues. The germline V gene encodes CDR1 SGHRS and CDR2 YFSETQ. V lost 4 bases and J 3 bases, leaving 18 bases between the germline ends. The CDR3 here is CASSGSGSTGTDTQYF. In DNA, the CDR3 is TGCGCCAGCAGCGGTAGCGGCTCAACAGGGACAGATACGCAGTATTTT.

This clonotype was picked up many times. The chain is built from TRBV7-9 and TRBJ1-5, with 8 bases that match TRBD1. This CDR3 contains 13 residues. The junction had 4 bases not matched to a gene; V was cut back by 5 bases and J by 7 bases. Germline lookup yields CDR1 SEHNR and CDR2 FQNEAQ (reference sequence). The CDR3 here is CASSKQGGQPQHF. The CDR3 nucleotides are TGTGCCAGCAGCAAACAGGGGGGGCAGCCCCAGCATTTT.

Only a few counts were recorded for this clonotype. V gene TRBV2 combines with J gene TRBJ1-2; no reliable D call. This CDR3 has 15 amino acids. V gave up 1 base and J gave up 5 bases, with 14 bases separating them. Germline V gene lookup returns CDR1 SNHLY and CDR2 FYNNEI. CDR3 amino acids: CASSEGLGRGYGYTF. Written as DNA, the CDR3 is TGTGCCAGCAGTGAAGGCCTCGGACGGGGATATGGCTACACCTTC.

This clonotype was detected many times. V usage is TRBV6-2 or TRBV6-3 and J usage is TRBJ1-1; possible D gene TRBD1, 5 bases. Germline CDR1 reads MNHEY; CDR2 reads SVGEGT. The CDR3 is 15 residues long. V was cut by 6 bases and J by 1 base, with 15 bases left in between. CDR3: CASSNLQATNTEAFF. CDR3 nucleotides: TGTGCCAGCAGCAACCTACAGGCAACGAACACTGAAGCTTTCTTT.

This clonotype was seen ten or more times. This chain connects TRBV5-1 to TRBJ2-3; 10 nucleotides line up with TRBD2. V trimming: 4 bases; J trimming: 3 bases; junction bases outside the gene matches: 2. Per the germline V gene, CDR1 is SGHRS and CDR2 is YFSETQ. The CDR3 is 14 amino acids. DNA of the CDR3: TGCGCCAGCAGCCCGGGACTAGCGACAGATACGCAGTATTTT. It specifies CASSPGLATDTQYF.

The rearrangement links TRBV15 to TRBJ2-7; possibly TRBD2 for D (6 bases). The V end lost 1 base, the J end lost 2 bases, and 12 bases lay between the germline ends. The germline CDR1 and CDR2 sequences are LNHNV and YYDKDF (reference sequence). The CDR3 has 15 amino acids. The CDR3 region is CATSRGQRAPYEQYF. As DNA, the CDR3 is TGTGCCACCAGCAGAGGGCAGCGGGCCCCCTACGAGCAGTACTTC.

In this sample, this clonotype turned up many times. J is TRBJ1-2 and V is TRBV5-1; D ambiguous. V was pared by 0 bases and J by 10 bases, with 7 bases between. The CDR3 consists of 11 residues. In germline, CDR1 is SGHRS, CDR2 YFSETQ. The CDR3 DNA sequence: TGCGCCAGCAGCTTGGGAAGATTCTACACCTTC. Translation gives CASSLGRFYTF.

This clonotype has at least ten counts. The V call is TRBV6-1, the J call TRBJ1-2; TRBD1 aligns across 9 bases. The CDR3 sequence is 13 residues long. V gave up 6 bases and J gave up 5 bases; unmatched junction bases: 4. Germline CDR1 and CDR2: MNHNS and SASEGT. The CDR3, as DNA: TGTGCCAGCAGGGCCGGGACAGGGTATGGCTACACCTTC. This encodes CASRAGTGYGYTF.

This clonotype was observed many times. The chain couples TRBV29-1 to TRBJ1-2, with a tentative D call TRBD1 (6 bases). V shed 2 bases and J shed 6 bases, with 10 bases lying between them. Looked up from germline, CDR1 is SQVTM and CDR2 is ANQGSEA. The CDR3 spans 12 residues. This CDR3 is CSVELQGDGYTF. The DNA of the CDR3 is TGCAGCGTTGAATTACAGGGAGATGGCTACACCTTC.

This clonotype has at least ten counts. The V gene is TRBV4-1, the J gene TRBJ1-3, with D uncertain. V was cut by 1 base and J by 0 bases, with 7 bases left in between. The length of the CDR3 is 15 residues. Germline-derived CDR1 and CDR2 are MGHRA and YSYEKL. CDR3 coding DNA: TGCGCCAGCAGCCAAGGGGCCAACTCTGGAAACACCATATATTTT. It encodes CASSQGANSGNTIYF.

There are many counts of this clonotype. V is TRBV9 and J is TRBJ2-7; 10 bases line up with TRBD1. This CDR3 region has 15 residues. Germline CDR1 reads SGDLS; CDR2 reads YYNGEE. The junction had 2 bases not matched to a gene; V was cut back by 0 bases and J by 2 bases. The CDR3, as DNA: TGTGCCAGCAGCGTAGACGGACAGGGGGCCTACGAGCAGTACTTC. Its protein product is CASSVDGQGAYEQYF.

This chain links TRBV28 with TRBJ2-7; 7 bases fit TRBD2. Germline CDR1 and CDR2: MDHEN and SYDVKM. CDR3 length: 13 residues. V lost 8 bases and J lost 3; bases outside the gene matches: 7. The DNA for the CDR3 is TGTGCCAGCCGACTAGCCCCCCTCTACGAGCAGTACTTC. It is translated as CASRLAPLYEQYF.

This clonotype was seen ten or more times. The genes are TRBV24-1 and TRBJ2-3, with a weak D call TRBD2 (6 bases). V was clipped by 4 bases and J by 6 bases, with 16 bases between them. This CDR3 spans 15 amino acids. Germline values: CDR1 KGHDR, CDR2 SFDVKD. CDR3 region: CATSDAGLGGDTQYF. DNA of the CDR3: TGTGCCACCAGTGACGCGGGACTTGGTGGGGATACGCAGTATTTT.

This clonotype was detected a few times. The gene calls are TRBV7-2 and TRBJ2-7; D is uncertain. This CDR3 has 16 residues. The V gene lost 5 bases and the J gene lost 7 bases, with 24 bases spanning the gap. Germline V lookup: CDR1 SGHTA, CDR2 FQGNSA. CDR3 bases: TGTGCCAGCAGCGGAATCCCCCCGGACGCAGAGTGGGAGCAGTACTTC. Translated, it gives CASSGIPPDAEWEQYF.